The entry that follows covers one T cell receptor (beta chain) sequence. Its antigen is not known. RNA amounts of about 0.5 to 1 ug underwent reverse transcription with random hexamers. TCRdb redid the calling of the immunoSEQ multiplex PCR reads with MiXCR, one entry per CDR3 protein. Among 250,000 to 350,000 distinct CDR3 sequences listed, around 84% were seen once. The data stem from a study of CD8 T cells in Susac syndrome. Included as multiple sclerosis controls were treatment-naive patients who had stable or active relapsing-remitting disease. Notes on the study in general: The TCR sequencing and HLA analysis in the study involved a relatively small number of individuals, as the study acknowledged.

Germline assignment: CDR1 SGDLS and CDR2 YYNGEE. The CDR3 has 16 residues. The V end lost 0 bases, the J end lost 6 bases, and 16 bases lay between the germline ends. The sequencing input was CD8+ T cells from PBMCs. The chain links TRBV9 to TRBJ2-1, with D possibly matching TRBD2 (6 bases). This TCR was recovered from a human donor with multiple sclerosis. DNA for the CDR3: TGTGCCAGCAGCGTAGATTTGGTTAGCGGTTCCAATGAGCAGTTCTTC. Translation gives CASSVDLVSGSNEQFF.